What follows are 27 T cell receptor beta chains derived from one specimen sequenced in a study of vaccination and CD4 T cells after COVID-19. The Oncomine TCR Beta short-read assay sequenced DNA from cultured CD4+ T cells. TCRdb called the PCR reads again in MiXCR, with one record for every CDR3 protein. This sample has 15,000 to 20,000 distinct CDR3 sequences, with about 45% found just once. The antigens these receptors bind are not known. The treatment denotes: roughly 10-day PBMC culture with coronavirus spike peptide pools or control peptides (ViraFEST assay). Sequencing was carried out using cultured CD4+ T cells from blood. The receptors stem from a human donor with COVID-19.

This chain links TRBV11-3 with TRBJ1-1; D is unresolved. The CDR3 is 14 residues long. V shed 5 bases and J shed 1 base, with 11 bases lying between them. The germline V gene has CDR1 SGHNT and CDR2 YENEEA. The CDR3 nucleotides read TGTGCCAGCAGCGGGCGGCGAGAGAACACTGAAGCTTTCTTT. Amino acid sequence: CASSGRRENTEAFF.

The chain joins TRBV7-2 to TRBJ2-1; D ambiguous. With 4 bases removed from V and 7 bases from J, the gap between germline ends came to 8 bases. Germline V CDR1 and CDR2: SGHTA, FQGNSA. This CDR3 is 12 amino acids long. CDR3 loop: CASSSLGNEQFF. The DNA for the CDR3 is TGTGCCAGCAGCTCCCTAGGGAATGAGCAGTTCTTC.

CDR3 DNA: TGCGCCAGCAGCCAAGCTGTCGGGGGTTCCCGGGATACGCAGTATTTT. Its protein product is CASSQAVGGSRDTQYF. This chain uses TRBV4-3 with TRBJ2-3; D is possibly TRBD2 (6 bases). Trimming shortened V by 1 base and J by 6 bases, and 17 bases separated the two germline ends. The CDR3 extends over 16 amino acids. The germline V gene encodes CDR1 LGHNA and CDR2 YSLEER.

The genes are TRBV6-5 and TRBJ1-1, with D tentatively TRBD1 (5 bases). The CDR3 sequence is 16 residues long. V was clipped by 0 bases and J by 4 bases, with 15 bases between them. Germline lookup yields CDR1 MNHEY and CDR2 SVGAGI. The CDR3 is CASSYSKLGGSTEAFF. Written as DNA, the CDR3 is TGTGCCAGCAGTTACTCGAAGCTCGGGGGGAGCACTGAAGCTTTCTTT.

The chain recombines TRBV15 with TRBJ2-3; D remains ambiguous. Germline CDR1 is LNHNV and CDR2 is YYDKDF (reference sequence). V was pared by 0 bases and J by 3 bases, with 13 bases between. This CDR3 has 16 amino acids. The DNA for the CDR3 is TGTGCCACCAGCAGAGATGTCGTGGCGAGAACAGATACGCAGTATTTT. Amino acids: CATSRDVVARTDTQYF.

This rearrangement joins TRBV3-1 to TRBJ2-1; 11 bases line up with TRBD2. The junction had 13 bases not matched to a gene; V was cut back by 6 bases and J by 0 bases. The CDR3 is 19 amino acids. Germline CDR1 reads LGHDT; CDR2 reads YNNKEL (reference sequence). CDR3 loop: CASRRSSGGPSSSYNEQFF. Written as DNA, the CDR3 is TGTGCCAGCAGAAGATCTAGCGGGGGGCCGTCGAGCTCCTACAATGAGCAGTTCTTC.

This chain uses TRBV11-3 with TRBJ2-2, with 8 bases that match TRBD1. Germline V gene sequence: CDR1 SGHNT, CDR2 YENEEA. The ends lost 1 base at V and 7 bases at J; junction bases unmatched: 17. CDR3 length equals 19 residues. CDR3 residues: CASSLAYGTGPLRGGELFF. The CDR3 nucleotides are TGTGCCAGCAGCTTAGCCTACGGGACAGGCCCGCTAAGGGGCGGGGAGCTGTTTTTT. Using reference TRBV11-3 and TRBJ2-2 for the parts outside the CDR3, the full variable domain is EAGVVQSPRYKIIEKKQPVAFWCNPISGHNTLYWYLQNLGQGPELLIRYENEEAVDDSQLPKDRFSAERLKGVDSTLKIQPAELGDSAVYLCASSLAYGTGPLRGGELFFGEGSRLTVL.

V gene TRBV7-9 combines with J gene TRBJ1-2; 7 bases are a match to TRBD1. The length of the CDR3 is 16 residues. After removal of 5 bases from V and 5 bases from J, the junction contained 14 bases not matched to a gene. Germline V gives CDR1 SEHNR, CDR2 FQNEAQ (reference sequence). The CDR3 sequence: CASSPWSGTESYGYTF. DNA for the CDR3: TGTGCCAGCAGCCCCTGGTCCGGGACAGAGTCTTATGGCTACACCTTC.

This clonotype was observed a few times. The chain is built from TRBV20-1 and TRBJ1-2, with a tentative D call TRBD1 (6 bases). This CDR3 spans 13 amino acids. Trimming cost V 2 bases and J 3 bases, with 10 bases left between them. Germline lookup yields CDR1 DFQATT and CDR2 SNEGSKA (reference sequence). CDR3 DNA sequence: TGCAGTGCTAGACGGCGACAGGACTATGGCTACACCTTC. Translation gives CSARRRQDYGYTF.

This clonotype was detected a few times. The V gene is TRBV12-3 or TRBV12-4, the J gene TRBJ1-2; 8 bases are shared with TRBD1. Unmatched junction bases numbered 4, after V lost 2 bases and J lost 2 bases. CDR3 length: 15 residues. The CDR3 region is CASSLQGASNYGYTF. DNA of the CDR3: TGTGCCAGCAGTTTACAGGGGGCCTCGAACTATGGCTACACCTTC.

This clonotype was counted once. The rearrangement joins TRBV19 to TRBJ2-6; D might be TRBD1 (6 bases). Trimming took 3 bases from V and 2 from J, leaving 11 bases between them. The CDR3 is 16 amino acids. Germline V gives CDR1 LNHDA, CDR2 SQIVND (reference sequence). CDR3 sequence: CASSIVTGPGANVLTF. In nucleotides, the CDR3 is TGTGCCAGTAGTATCGTCACAGGGCCTGGGGCCAACGTCCTGACTTTC.

This clonotype was seen a few times. The V and J genes are TRBV10-3 and TRBJ1-1; possibly TRBD1 for D (5 bases). Trimming left V 6 bases short and J 7 bases short, with 12 bases between. The CDR3 runs to 12 residues. Germline-derived CDR1 and CDR2 are ENHRY and SYGVKD. CDR3 loop: CAISRGVGEAFF. The CDR3 nucleotides are TGTGCCATCAGCCGGGGCGTGGGTGAAGCTTTCTTT.

This chain's CDR3 is CSARERWGNTQYF. CDR3 nucleotides: TGCAGTGCTAGGGAAAGGTGGGGGAATACGCAGTATTTT. The chain carries TRBV20-1 and TRBJ2-3; possibly TRBD1 or TRBD2 for D (5 bases each). Germline assignment: CDR1 DFQATT and CDR2 SNEGSKA (reference sequence). V lost 3 bases and J lost 7, with 14 bases in between. The CDR3 is made up of 13 amino acids.

The V gene is TRBV25-1, the J gene TRBJ1-2; D is unclear. The CDR3 has 15 residues. V lost 4 bases and J lost 6, with 18 bases in between. In germline, CDR1 is MGHDK, CDR2 SYGVNS. The CDR3 DNA reads as TGTGCCAGCAGTGCTATAGGGATTTCAATCAATGGCTACACCTTC. Encoded protein: CASSAIGISINGYTF.

This clonotype was counted only a few times. The junction does not match germline at one end; this may be a read error. V usage is TRBV7-6 and J usage is TRBJ2-3, with TRBD2 matching 10 bases. The CDR3 runs 16 residues. Germline V CDR1 and CDR2: SGHVS, FNYEAQ. The CDR3 DNA follows: TGTGCTAGCAGCTTAGCGGGAGGCTCTACAACAGATACGCAGTATTTT. This codes for CASSLAGGSTTDTQYF.

The chain recombines TRBV6-5 with TRBJ2-5; D not resolved. The V and J ends lost 0 bases and 9 bases respectively, with 20 bases between them. This CDR3 contains 16 residues. In germline, CDR1 is MNHEY, CDR2 SVGAGI. The CDR3 DNA reads TGTGCCAGCAGTTACTCGACCGGGTGGCAAGGAGTGGCCCAGTACTTC. Amino acids: CASSYSTGWQGVAQYF.

This clonotype was counted only a few times. This chain uses TRBV7-2 with TRBJ1-1; tentatively, D is TRBD1 (5 bases). From germline, CDR1 is SGHTA and CDR2 FQGNSA. The CDR3 extends over 15 amino acids. Deletions cut 5 bases from V and 4 bases from J, with 17 bases between. This CDR3 is CASSLKGTPSTEAFF. CDR3 DNA: TGTGCCAGCAGCCTCAAGGGGACCCCGAGCACTGAAGCTTTCTTT. The full variable domain, completed using reference TRBV7-2 and TRBJ1-1, is GAGVSQSPSNKVTEKGKDVELRCDPISGHTALYWYRQSLGQGLEFLIYFQGNSAPDKSGLPSDRFSAERTGGSVSTLTIQRTQQEDSAVYLCASSLKGTPSTEAFFGQGTRLTVV.

The chain couples TRBV9 to TRBJ1-5; tentatively, D is TRBD1 (5 bases). This CDR3 has 15 amino acids. The germline gives CDR1 SGDLS, CDR2 YYNGEE. V shed 4 bases and J shed 1 base, with 12 bases lying between them. The CDR3 bases are TGTGCCAGCAGCATGACCGGGGGAAGCAATCAGCCCCAGCATTTT. Its protein is CASSMTGGSNQPQHF.

V and J are TRBV20-1 and TRBJ2-7; the match to TRBD1 covers 8 bases. The V and J ends lost 5 bases and 7 bases, in that order; junction bases with no gene match: 10. This CDR3 is 13 amino acids long. Per the germline V gene, CDR1 is DFQATT and CDR2 is SNEGSKA (reference sequence). CDR3 sequence reads: CSARQGFEREQYF. In DNA, the CDR3 is TGCAGTGCTCGACAGGGGTTCGAGAGGGAGCAGTACTTC.

This clonotype has a handful of counts. This rearrangement joins TRBV2 to TRBJ2-5; D is perhaps TRBD1 (6 bases). The CDR3 length is 14 residues. Germline V lookup: CDR1 SNHLY, CDR2 FYNNEI. Trimming pared 4 bases from V and 1 base from J, leaving 10 bases between. DNA of the CDR3: TGTGCCAGCAGTGGGGGGACATTCCAAGAGACCCAGTACTTC. This translates into CASSGGTFQETQYF.

The chain links TRBV6-5 to TRBJ2-1; D gene ambiguous. The ends were cut back, 0 bases at V and 8 bases at J, with 11 bases in the middle. Germline values: CDR1 MNHEY, CDR2 SVGAGI. CDR3 size: 14 residues. This chain's CDR3 is CASSYSMALDEQFF. CDR3 DNA sequence: TGTGCCAGCAGTTACTCGATGGCGTTGGATGAGCAGTTCTTC.

J is TRBJ2-1 and V is TRBV5-4; 9 bases agree with TRBD1. Trimming removed 0 bases from V and 10 bases from J; junction bases left unmatched: 8. Germline V gene sequence: CDR1 SGHNT, CDR2 YYREEE (reference sequence). The CDR3 is 15 residues long. In DNA form, the CDR3 reads TGTGCCAGCAGCTTGGAGGGACAGGGATTTAGGGAGCAGTTCTTC. This translates into CASSLEGQGFREQFF.

The CDR3 spells CASSSLGGRTEAFF. CDR3 sequence (DNA): TGCGCCAGCAGCTCGCTCGGGGGCCGCACTGAAGCTTTCTTT. The V call is TRBV5-1, the J call TRBJ1-1; D possibly corresponds to TRBD1 (6 bases). V lost 3 bases, J lost 4 bases, and 13 bases lay in between. CDR1 SGHRS and CDR2 YFSETQ come from the germline V gene. This CDR3 is 14 amino acids long.

This clonotype was detected a few times. The J gene is TRBJ1-2, the V gene TRBV2; D possibly corresponds to TRBD1 (6 bases). Trimming stripped 7 bases from V and 3 bases from J, with 15 bases between. This CDR3 is 14 amino acids long. Germline values: CDR1 SNHLY, CDR2 FYNNEI. CDR3 amino acids: CASTGGGRDYGYTF. Here the CDR3 DNA reads TGTGCCAGCACCGGCGGGGGGCGAGACTATGGCTACACCTTC.

V and J are TRBV18 and TRBJ1-5; no firm D call. CDR1 and CDR2 (germline): KGHSH, LQKENI. This CDR3 spans 13 amino acids. Trimming removed 2 bases at V and 5 bases at J, with 7 bases between. CDR3: CASSPGSDQPQHF. The CDR3 bases are TGTGCCAGCTCACCAGGGTCCGATCAGCCCCAGCATTTT.

The rearrangement uses TRBV20-1 and TRBJ2-1, with D possibly TRBD1 on 6 matching bases. Germline values: CDR1 DFQATT, CDR2 SNEGSKA (reference sequence). Trimming removed 3 bases at V and 5 bases at J, with 14 bases between. The CDR3 is 14 amino acids. Here the CDR3 reads CSASNMAGDNEQFF. CDR3 sequence (DNA): TGCAGTGCTAGTAACATGGCAGGGGACAATGAGCAGTTCTTC.

This clonotype was seen only once. The chain links TRBV28 to TRBJ1-1; 8 positions agree with TRBD1. CDR3 size: 16 residues. Germline values: CDR1 MDHEN, CDR2 SYDVKM. J gave up 0 bases and V 5 bases, and 8 bases lay outside the gene matches. CDR3 amino acids: CASSPGTGRMNTEAFF. Here the CDR3 DNA reads TGTGCCAGCAGTCCCGGGACAGGCCGGATGAACACTGAAGCTTTCTTT.